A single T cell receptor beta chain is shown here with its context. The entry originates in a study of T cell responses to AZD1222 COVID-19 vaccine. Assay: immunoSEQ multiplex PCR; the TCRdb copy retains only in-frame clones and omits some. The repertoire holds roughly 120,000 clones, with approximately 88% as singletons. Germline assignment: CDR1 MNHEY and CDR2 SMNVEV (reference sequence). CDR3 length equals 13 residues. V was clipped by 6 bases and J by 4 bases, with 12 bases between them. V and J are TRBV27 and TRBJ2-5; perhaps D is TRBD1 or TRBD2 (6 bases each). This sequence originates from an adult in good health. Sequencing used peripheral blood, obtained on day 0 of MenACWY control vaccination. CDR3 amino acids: CASRMGGGETQYF. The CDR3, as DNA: TGTGCCAGCAGAATGGGGGGCGGAGAGACCCAGTACTTC.